This passage covers 12 T cell receptor beta chains from one sample sequenced in a study of shared clonotypes between healthy human individuals. Measured with immunoSEQ multiplex PCR; TCRdb has only the in-frame clones, and not every one. In the table there are 2,500,000 or so clones, about nine tenths of which are singletons. Material: naive CD4+ T cells from PBMCs. Subset here: CD45RA+ positively selected. The receptor source for this set is a man aged 18 to 35 in good health. Some clones in this sample may be carry-over from other donors' samples.

Details on this clone: The same CDR3 is also encoded by other DNA sequences in this sample. The CDR3 nucleotides are TGTGCCAGCAGCTCCAGTGGGAGACCCACAGATACGCAGTATTTT. As protein: CASSSSGRPTDTQYF. The chain uses TRBV7-3 and TRBJ2-3; D is perhaps TRBD2 (5 bases). The CDR3 is 15 residues long. Trimming left V 4 bases short and J 2 bases short, with 13 bases between. The germline V gene has CDR1 SGHTA and CDR2 FQGTGA.

V gene TRBV30 combines with J gene TRBJ2-7, with D maybe TRBD2 (5 bases). Between the trimmed V and J ends, which lost 5 bases and 6 bases, there was a span of 11 bases. CDR3 length equals 11 residues. The germline V gene encodes CDR1 GTSNPN and CDR2 SVGIG (reference sequence). CDR3 loop: CAWSLGSEQYF. The DNA for the CDR3 is TGTGCCTGGTCTCTGGGGAGCGAGCAGTACTTC.

This clone was observed a handful of times. This rearrangement joins TRBV5-1 to TRBJ1-5; D gene uncertain. The CDR3 length is 16 residues. From germline, CDR1 is SGHRS and CDR2 YFSETQ. V was pared by 0 bases and J by 3 bases, with 13 bases between. In DNA, the CDR3 is TGCGCCAGCAGCTTGGAGGGCGCCCCCCACAATCAGCCCCAGCATTTT. Its translation is CASSLEGAPHNQPQHF.

This clone appeared a few times. The chain employs TRBV30 and TRBJ1-2; D unclear. The germline gives CDR1 GTSNPN, CDR2 SVGIG (reference sequence). The CDR3 extends over 12 amino acids. Trimming removed 0 bases from V and 13 bases from J, with 15 bases in between. The CDR3, as DNA: TGTGCCTGGAGTGTACTAGGTGGATACCTCACCTTC. The encoded protein is CAWSVLGGYLTF.

The chain joins TRBV19 to TRBJ2-7, with 9 positions matching TRBD2. The junction had 11 bases not matched to a gene; V was cut back by 8 bases and J by 3 bases. The CDR3 runs 15 residues. From germline, CDR1 is LNHDA and CDR2 SQIVND (reference sequence). The CDR3 protein is CASSLHAGGVYEQYF. The CDR3 bases are TGTGCCAGTTCCCTCCACGCGGGAGGGGTCTACGAGCAGTACTTC.

The V call is TRBV7-9, the J call TRBJ1-4; D unresolved. Trimming took off 2 bases at V and 8 bases at J, with 12 bases between the two ends. The CDR3 is 14 residues long. The V gene's germline CDR1 is SEHNR and CDR2 FQNEAQ (reference sequence). DNA for the CDR3: TGTGCCAGCAGCTTAAAAGGAGGAGGCGAAAAACTGTTTTTT. Amino acid sequence: CASSLKGGGEKLFF.

The rearrangement links TRBV7-2 to TRBJ2-2, with TRBD2 identical over 13 bases. The ends lost 1 base at V and 5 bases at J; junction bases unmatched: 4. The CDR3 sequence is 17 residues long. The germline V gene encodes CDR1 SGHTA and CDR2 FQGNSA. CDR3 DNA sequence: TGTGCCAGCAGCTTAGTGGGACTAGCGGGGAAAACCGGGGAGCTGTTTTTT. This codes for CASSLVGLAGKTGELFF.

This clone has only one observation. This chain joins TRBV28 and TRBJ2-7, with 7 bases aligning to TRBD1. CDR3 size: 15 residues. Germline CDR1 MDHEN, CDR2 SYDVKM. The V and J ends lost 4 bases and 6 bases, in that order; junction bases with no gene match: 12. The CDR3 loop reads CASSSPGQSTAEQYF. The CDR3 bases are TGTGCCAGCAGTTCCCCGGGACAGTCCACCGCCGAGCAGTACTTC.

V and J are TRBV6-1 and TRBJ1-2, with TRBD1 matching over 8 bases. V dropped 3 bases and J dropped 4; count of bases not matched to a gene: 13. This CDR3 has 17 residues. The germline gives CDR1 MNHNS, CDR2 SASEGT. In DNA form, the CDR3 reads TGTGCCAGCAGTGACGTTCCTTCGGGACAGGTTTTCTATGGCTACACCTTC. It codes for CASSDVPSGQVFYGYTF.

The rearrangement links TRBV5-1 to TRBJ2-2; the D gene is possibly TRBD1 (6 bases). CDR3 length: 15 residues. Trimming removed 5 bases at V and 6 bases at J, with 17 bases between. Germline-derived CDR1 and CDR2 are SGHRS and YFSETQ. CDR3 loop: CASSLITGNAGELFF. CDR3 DNA: TGCGCCAGCAGTCTTATTACAGGGAATGCCGGGGAGCTGTTTTTT.

This chain connects TRBV9 to TRBJ1-4, with a weak D call TRBD1 (5 bases). The CDR3 has 15 residues. V was pared by 0 bases and J by 4 bases, with 10 bases between. Germline V gene sequence: CDR1 SGDLS, CDR2 YYNGEE. This CDR3 is CASSVGRGHNEKLFF. The CDR3 bases are TGTGCCAGCAGCGTAGGGAGGGGCCATAATGAAAAACTGTTTTTT.

This chain connects TRBV7-6 to TRBJ2-7, with D uncertain. Trimming removed 5 bases at V and 5 bases at J, with 10 bases between. Per the germline V gene, CDR1 is SGHVS and CDR2 is FNYEAQ. This CDR3 is built from 12 residues. The CDR3 region has the DNA TGTGCCAGCAGCCCAAGAGCCGACGAGCAGTACTTC. Residues: CASSPRADEQYF.